Following are 29 T cell receptor beta chains from one sample sequenced in a study of blood T cell repertoires in COVID-19. The method was immunoSEQ multiplex PCR; TCRdb's version includes in-frame clones alone and lacks a portion of them. Among around 60,000 clones listed, approximately 77% were seen once. Sequencing was carried out using peripheral blood. These receptor sequences come from a woman in her seventies with COVID-19, enrolled during active disease.

The V and J genes are TRBV6-2 or TRBV6-3 and TRBJ1-4; D is unresolved. The V end lost 2 bases, the J end lost 4 bases, and 5 bases lay between the germline ends. The germline CDR1 and CDR2 sequences are MNHEY and SVGEGT. The CDR3 covers 13 residues. The DNA of the CDR3 is TGTGCCAGCAGTTACGAGTTTAATGAAAAACTGTTTTTT. Its translation is CASSYEFNEKLFF.

V usage is TRBV5-1 and J usage is TRBJ2-2; a weak D match, TRBD1 (6 bases). Trimming left V 4 bases short and J 1 base short, with 8 bases between. CDR1 is SGHRS, CDR2 YFSETQ, per germline. The CDR3 is 14 amino acids. The CDR3 bases are TGCGCCAGCAGCCCGGGACAGAACACCGGGGAGCTGTTTTTT. This encodes CASSPGQNTGELFF.

The CDR3 DNA follows: TGTGCCAGCAGCCTTAGCGGAATCGAAGAGACCCAGTACTTC. This translates into CASSLSGIEETQYF. V usage is TRBV11-3 and J usage is TRBJ2-5; possible D gene TRBD2, 6 bases. Deletions cut 5 bases from V and 3 bases from J, with 13 bases between. This CDR3 has 14 residues. Germline CDR1 SGHNT, CDR2 YENEEA.

J is TRBJ1-3 and V is TRBV5-1; 9 nucleotides agree with TRBD1. Germline-derived CDR1 and CDR2 are SGHRS and YFSETQ. CDR3 length equals 15 residues. V lost 4 bases, J lost 3 bases, and 5 bases stayed unmatched. The CDR3: CASSTGTGIGNTIYF. CDR3 nucleotides: TGCGCCAGCAGCACCGGGACAGGGATTGGAAACACCATATATTTT.

The chain links TRBV18 to TRBJ2-1; 14 positions match TRBD2. This CDR3 comprises 16 residues. The ends lost 0 bases at V and 7 bases at J; junction bases unmatched: 2. Germline CDR1 reads KGHSH; CDR2 reads LQKENI. The CDR3 protein is CASSPPTSGRGNEQFF. In DNA, the CDR3 is TGTGCCAGCTCACCACCGACTAGCGGGAGGGGTAATGAGCAGTTCTTC.

This clone was seen a few times. The rearrangement uses TRBV5-1 and TRBJ2-3; D is ambiguous. Between the trimmed V and J ends, which lost 7 bases and 0 bases, there was a span of 12 bases. Per germline, CDR1 SGHRS and CDR2 YFSETQ. The CDR3 spans 14 residues. The CDR3 nucleotides read TGCGCCAGCTCCCCTTCGTATAGCACAGATACGCAGTATTTT. Amino acid sequence: CASSPSYSTDTQYF.

This rearrangement joins TRBV11-3 to TRBJ2-5, with 7 nucleotides matching TRBD2. The germline CDR1 and CDR2 sequences are SGHNT and YENEEA. CDR3 length: 14 residues. V dropped 5 bases and J dropped 5; count of bases not matched to a gene: 8. CDR3 sequence reads: CASSHHSGRETQYF. CDR3 nucleotides: TGTGCCAGCAGCCACCACTCCGGGAGGGAGACCCAGTACTTC.

The sample holds a few counts of this clone. The chain employs TRBV6-2 or TRBV6-3 and TRBJ1-2; perhaps TRBD1 as D (5 bases). The CDR3 runs 15 residues. Germline V gene lookup returns CDR1 MNHEY and CDR2 SVGEGT. The V and J ends lost 2 bases and 4 bases respectively, with 14 bases between them. The CDR3 bases are TGTGCCAGCAGTTACAGGGACGGGGGTCTCTATGGCTACACCTTC. This encodes CASSYRDGGLYGYTF.

The chain joins TRBV27 to TRBJ2-3, with D perhaps matching TRBD2 (5 bases). Germline V CDR1 and CDR2: MNHEY, SMNVEV (reference sequence). The CDR3 covers 15 residues. Trimming cost V 1 base and J 4 bases, with 12 bases left between them. The chain's CDR3 is CASSLLTTGADTQYF. The CDR3, as DNA: TGTGCCAGCAGTTTATTGACGACCGGGGCAGATACGCAGTATTTT.

J is TRBJ1-3 and V is TRBV5-1; 8 nucleotides align to TRBD1. This CDR3 spans 14 amino acids. V gave up 3 bases and J gave up 8 bases; unmatched junction bases: 7. CDR1 and CDR2 (germline): SGHRS, YFSETQ. CDR3 amino acids: CASSSDRERDTIYF. The CDR3 DNA reads TGCGCCAGCAGCTCGGACAGGGAAAGAGACACCATATATTTT.

This clone was seen more than once but under ten times. The rearrangement links TRBV30 to TRBJ2-7, with 8 bases matching TRBD2. V shed 7 bases, J shed 3 bases, and the junction held 11 bases outside the gene matches. The CDR3 extends over 14 amino acids. Germline V gives CDR1 GTSNPN, CDR2 SVGIG (reference sequence). CDR3 DNA: TGTGCCTCCCTGGGAAGCGGGAGCGACTACGAGCAGTACGTC. Translating gives CASLGSGSDYEQYV.

The chain has TRBV5-5 and TRBJ2-3, with D perhaps TRBD2 (6 bases). Germline V gene lookup returns CDR1 SGHKS and CDR2 YYEKEE (reference sequence). The V end lost 7 bases, the J end lost 4 bases, and 13 bases lay between the germline ends. The CDR3 sequence is 13 residues long. CDR3 sequence (DNA): TGTGCCAGCTTTGGGCGGGGCCCAGATACGCAGTATTTT. It yields the protein CASFGRGPDTQYF.

The V and J genes are TRBV27 and TRBJ1-2, with D possibly being TRBD1 (5 bases). With 6 bases removed from V and 8 bases from J, the gap between germline ends came to 13 bases. Per the germline V gene, CDR1 is MNHEY and CDR2 is SMNVEV (reference sequence). The CDR3 is 12 amino acids. This CDR3 is CASSFAGGGYTF. The CDR3 nucleotides read TGTGCCAGCAGCTTTGCGGGGGGAGGCTACACCTTC.

The J gene is TRBJ1-6, the V gene TRBV18; 9 bases are a match to TRBD1. The trim removed 2 bases at V and 3 bases at J, leaving 2 bases unmatched. The CDR3 runs 16 residues. CDR1 and CDR2 from the germline V gene are KGHSH and LQKENI. The CDR3 is CASSPSTGGYNSPLHF. The CDR3, as DNA: TGTGCCAGCTCACCATCGACAGGGGGCTATAATTCACCCCTCCACTTT.

The chain uses TRBV18 and TRBJ1-5; no reliable D call. Between the trimmed V and J ends, which lost 6 bases and 0 bases, there was a span of 21 bases. This CDR3 comprises 18 residues. Germline V CDR1 and CDR2: KGHSH, LQKENI. Written as DNA, the CDR3 is TGTGCCAGCTCGCGTCCACGGGCCCGGGGAAGTAGCAATCAGCCCCAGCATTTT. Protein sequence: CASSRPRARGSSNQPQHF.

The V and J genes are TRBV6-2 or TRBV6-3 and TRBJ2-1; D possibly corresponds to TRBD2 (6 bases). Between the trimmed V and J ends, which lost 4 bases and 9 bases, there was a span of 22 bases. The CDR3 is 16 amino acids. CDR1 and CDR2 (germline): MNHEY, SVGEGT. The CDR3 DNA is TGTGCCAGCAGTTTCGGATCGGGACTCACCTTGGGTGAGCAGTTCTTC. Its protein is CASSFGSGLTLGEQFF.

This clone was seen a single time. V gene TRBV5-5 combines with J gene TRBJ2-3, with 8 positions matching TRBD2. Germline lookup yields CDR1 SGHKS and CDR2 YYEKEE (reference sequence). There are 16 residues in the CDR3. The trim removed 3 bases at V and 0 bases at J, leaving 6 bases unmatched. Here the CDR3 reads CASSSPSGPSTDTQYF. CDR3 DNA sequence: TGTGCCAGCAGCTCCCCTAGCGGGCCAAGCACAGATACGCAGTATTTT.

V is TRBV6-5 and J is TRBJ2-1; 8 positions agree with TRBD2. The trim removed 6 bases at V and 10 bases at J, leaving 14 bases unmatched. This CDR3 is 15 amino acids long. Germline loops: CDR1 MNHEY, CDR2 SVGAGI. The CDR3 DNA is TGTGCCAGCAGCCCGACTAGCGAGCCGGTGGGAGAGCAGTTCTTC. Its translation: CASSPTSEPVGEQFF.

The CDR3 nucleotides are TGTGCCAGCAGCTTGGACCCGGGACTAGCGGTCTACGAGCAGTACTTC. It translates to CASSLDPGLAVYEQYF. This chain uses TRBV5-4 with TRBJ2-7, with 11 bases lining up with TRBD2. Trimming took 0 bases from V and 3 from J; bases not matched to a gene: 5. Germline V gene sequence: CDR1 SGHNT, CDR2 YYREEE (reference sequence). The CDR3 extends over 16 amino acids.

The V call is TRBV5-6, the J call TRBJ1-1; the match to TRBD1 covers 12 bases. Germline CDR1 and CDR2: SGHDT and YYEEEE. This CDR3 is built from 14 residues. V shed 3 bases, J shed 4 bases, and the junction held 1 base outside the gene matches. In DNA form, the CDR3 reads TGTGCCAGCAGCTGGGGACAGGGGGCCACTGAAGCTTTCTTT. Its protein is CASSWGQGATEAFF. The variable domain in full, completed from reference TRBV5-6 and TRBJ1-1, reads DAGVTQSPTHLIKTRGQQVTLRCSPKSGHDTVSWYQQALGQGPQFIFQYYEEEERQRGNFPDRFSGHQFPNYSSELNVNALLLGDSALYLCASSWGQGATEAFFGQGTRLTVV.

This sequence joins TRBV15 and TRBJ1-2; no firm D call. The CDR3 loop spans 15 amino acids. Germline lookup yields CDR1 LNHNV and CDR2 YYDKDF (reference sequence). Trimming pared 5 bases from V and 0 bases from J, leaving 13 bases between. The CDR3 is CATSARANANYGYTF. CDR3 bases: TGTGCCACCAGCGCGCGGGCGAATGCTAACTATGGCTACACCTTC.

V usage is TRBV7-2 and J usage is TRBJ2-2; 8 bases are a match to TRBD1. This CDR3 has 15 residues. With V trimmed by 5 bases and J by 2 bases, 4 bases remained unmatched. Germline CDR1 and CDR2: SGHTA and FQGNSA. CDR3 in DNA: TGTGCCAGCAGCGCACAGGGGGGTAACACCGGGGAGCTGTTTTTT. Translated: CASSAQGGNTGELFF.

This chain uses TRBV27 with TRBJ1-3; 9 bases map to TRBD1. This CDR3 is 16 amino acids long. Germline V gene sequence: CDR1 MNHEY, CDR2 SMNVEV (reference sequence). The J segment lost 4 bases and the V segment lost 5 bases, leaving 9 bases of the junction unmatched. CDR3 bases: TGTGCCAGCAGTCCTGGGACAGGGAGGTCGGGAAACACCATATATTTT. Translation gives CASSPGTGRSGNTIYF.

The chain employs TRBV25-1 and TRBJ2-2, with 7 bases fitting TRBD2. From germline, CDR1 is MGHDK and CDR2 SYGVNS. V lost 4 bases to trimming and J lost 1 base; unmatched junction nucleotides: 3. The CDR3 is made up of 15 amino acids. The CDR3, as DNA: TGTGCCAGCAGTGGGACTAGGGAGAACACCGGGGAGCTGTTTTTT. It codes for CASSGTRENTGELFF. Together with reference TRBV25-1 and TRBJ2-2, the CDR3 gives the full variable domain: EADIYQTPRYLVIGTGKKITLECSQTMGHDKMYWYQQDPGMELHLIHYSYGVNSTEKGDLSSESTVSRIRTEHFPLTLESARPSHTSQYLCASSGTRENTGELFFGEGSRLTVL.

CDR3 coding DNA: TGCAGTGCTAGTTCCCCGAACGGTGGCTACACCTTC. Amino acids: CSASSPNGGYTF. The chain uses TRBV20-1 and TRBJ1-2; the D is unclear. V was trimmed by 3 bases and J by 7 bases, leaving 12 bases between them. Germline values: CDR1 DFQATT, CDR2 SNEGSKA (reference sequence). The CDR3 consists of 12 residues.

The chain couples TRBV7-2 to TRBJ2-2; D possibly corresponds to TRBD1 (6 bases). CDR1 is SGHTA and CDR2 is FQGNSA in the germline V gene. CDR3 length: 16 residues. V was clipped by 2 bases and J by 4 bases, with 14 bases between them. CDR3 nucleotides: TGTGCCAGCAGCTTACGAGGGACAACGGGCACCGGGGAGCTGTTTTTT. It translates to CASSLRGTTGTGELFF.

This chain joins TRBV9 and TRBJ2-1, with TRBD2 as a possible D gene (7 bases). V lost 4 bases and J lost 6, with 20 bases in between. This CDR3 region has 16 residues. The germline CDR1 and CDR2 sequences are SGDLS and YYNGEE. CDR3 region: CASSPRGRESGNEQFF. CDR3 DNA sequence: TGTGCCAGCAGCCCGCGGGGGCGGGAGTCCGGCAATGAGCAGTTCTTC.

The chain uses TRBV6-2 or TRBV6-3 and TRBJ2-2; 11 bases line up with TRBD2. J was trimmed by 4 bases and V by 1 base; bases with no gene match: 2. Germline V gene lookup returns CDR1 MNHEY and CDR2 SVGEGT. The CDR3 runs 16 residues. DNA for the CDR3: TGTGCCAGCAGTTACTACCTAGCGGGAGGCACCGGGGAGCTGTTTTTT. This translates into CASSYYLAGGTGELFF.

This chain connects TRBV21-1 to TRBJ1-6; the table's TRBD1 call for D was not verified on the DNA. TRBV21-1 is recorded as a pseudogene. The CDR3 is 16 amino acids. The CDR3 here is CASSKVQGQGNSPLHF. The CDR3 region has the DNA TGTGCCAGCAGCAAAGTTCAGGGACAGGGAAATTCACCCCTCCACTTT.